One and the same sample provided the 24 T cell receptor beta chains below, sequenced in a study of blood T cell repertoires in COVID-19. Generated by immunoSEQ multiplex PCR, the TCRdb table keeps only in-frame clones and is missing some. The table records 200,000 to 300,000 clones, approximately 86% of them present only once. Sequencing used peripheral blood. Every receptor here comes from a woman aged 60 to 75 with COVID-19, enrolled during active disease.

The rearrangement joins TRBV2 to TRBJ2-3; 7 bases match TRBD1. The V and J ends lost 1 base and 2 bases, in that order; junction bases with no gene match: 3. Looked up from germline, CDR1 is SNHLY and CDR2 is FYNNEI. CDR3 length: 15 residues. CDR3 residues: CASSEEGGTTDTQYF. CDR3 sequence (DNA): TGTGCCAGCAGTGAAGAAGGGGGCACCACAGATACGCAGTATTTT.

This clone was seen just once. The chain has TRBV15 and TRBJ2-1, with 7 bases that match TRBD1. Germline CDR1 is LNHNV and CDR2 is YYDKDF (reference sequence). The junction had 7 bases not matched to a gene; V was cut back by 1 base and J by 7 bases. CDR3 length: 15 residues. In DNA, the CDR3 is TGTGCCACCAGCAGAGTAGTTACAGGGGCGAATGAGCAGTTCTTC. This gives the protein CATSRVVTGANEQFF.

The chain couples TRBV7-6 to TRBJ2-1, with 12 nucleotides matching TRBD2. The ends lost 5 bases at V and 5 bases at J; junction bases unmatched: 4. The CDR3 runs 15 residues. From germline, CDR1 is SGHVS and CDR2 FNYEAQ. The CDR3 nucleotides are TGTGCCAGCAGCCCGACTAGCGGGGGCCACAATGAGCAGTTCTTC. Translating gives CASSPTSGGHNEQFF.

This chain joins TRBV29-1 and TRBJ2-1; D might be TRBD2 (7 bases). V was cut by 3 bases and J by 8 bases, with 11 bases left in between. The CDR3 has 12 amino acids. Germline assignment: CDR1 SQVTM and CDR2 ANQGSEA. The CDR3 region is CSVDGGGDEQFF. CDR3 bases: TGCAGCGTTGATGGGGGGGGCGATGAGCAGTTCTTC.

In DNA, the CDR3 is TGTGCCAGCAGCCCCGGGACAGGGGGTTACACTGAAGCTTTCTTT. It specifies CASSPGTGGYTEAFF. The chain combines TRBV28 with TRBJ1-1, with 11 bases that match TRBD1. Unmatched junction bases numbered 6, after V lost 6 bases and J lost 3 bases. The V gene's germline CDR1 is MDHEN and CDR2 SYDVKM. The CDR3 extends over 15 amino acids.

The chain carries TRBV5-1 and TRBJ1-3, with TRBD1 as a possible D gene (6 bases). V was trimmed by 0 bases and J by 0 bases, leaving 13 bases between them. The CDR3 spans 17 residues. Germline assignment: CDR1 SGHRS and CDR2 YFSETQ. In DNA form, the CDR3 reads TGCGCCAGCAGCTTGGCTCCGGGACAATACTCTGGAAACACCATATATTTT. Translated: CASSLAPGQYSGNTIYF.

The chain uses TRBV27 and TRBJ2-2, with 11 bases aligning to TRBD1. V gave up 5 bases and J gave up 4 bases; unmatched junction bases: 9. The CDR3 is 17 residues long. The germline CDR1 and CDR2 sequences are MNHEY and SMNVEV (reference sequence). As DNA, the CDR3 is TGTGCCAGCAGTACGAATGGACAGGGGGCGCCCACCGGGGAGCTGTTTTTT. As protein: CASSTNGQGAPTGELFF.

The rearrangement uses TRBV23-1 and TRBJ1-4; D perhaps matches TRBD1 (6 bases). TRBV23-1 is an ORF for which the function is uncertain. The CDR3 runs 15 residues. V was cut by 0 bases and J by 10 bases, with 15 bases left in between. CDR3 loop: CASSQSPDVGGKLFF. CDR3 nucleotides: TGCGCCAGCAGTCAATCGCCCGACGTAGGGGGAAAACTGTTTTTT.

V usage is TRBV28 and J usage is TRBJ1-2; D is undetermined. V was clipped by 4 bases and J by 4 bases, with 7 bases between them. CDR1 is MDHEN and CDR2 is SYDVKM in the germline V gene. There are 12 residues in the CDR3. The CDR3 loop reads CASSYTVYGYTF. The CDR3 nucleotides are TGTGCCAGCAGTTACACCGTCTATGGCTACACCTTC.

V gene TRBV15 combines with J gene TRBJ1-1, with 12 bases that match TRBD1. In germline, CDR1 is LNHNV, CDR2 YYDKDF (reference sequence). The CDR3 length is 16 residues. The V and J ends lost 5 bases and 5 bases, in that order; junction bases with no gene match: 9. CDR3 nucleotides: TGTGCCACCAGCGTCGGGACAGGGGGCCGTGCGACTGAAGCTTTCTTT. This codes for CATSVGTGGRATEAFF. The full variable domain, its missing parts supplied by reference TRBV15 and TRBJ1-1, is DAMVIQNPRYQVTQFGKPVTLSCSQTLNHNVMYWYQQKSSQAPKLLFHYYDKDFNNEADTPDNFQSRRPNTSFCFLDIRSPGLGDTAMYLCATSVGTGGRATEAFFGQGTRLTVV.

This clone was seen more than once but under ten times. V and J are TRBV11-2 and TRBJ2-5; 8 nucleotides line up with TRBD2. Losses at the gene ends were 1 base for V and 4 bases for J; bases not matched to a gene: 2. CDR3 length: 14 residues. The germline CDR1 and CDR2 sequences are SGHAT and FQNNGV. The CDR3 coding sequence is TGTGCCAGCAGCTTAGCCGGGAGGGTAGAGACCCAGTACTTC. Residues: CASSLAGRVETQYF.

J is TRBJ1-2 and V is TRBV2, with TRBD1 matching over 10 bases. CDR3 length: 15 amino acids. V gave up 6 bases and J gave up 1 base; unmatched junction bases: 5. CDR1 SNHLY and CDR2 FYNNEI come from the germline V gene. CDR3 region: CASSPGQGLNYGYTF. CDR3 DNA sequence: TGTGCCAGCAGCCCGGGACAGGGGCTTAACTATGGCTACACCTTC.

The gene calls are TRBV18 and TRBJ1-1, with D possibly matching TRBD1 (5 bases). Germline V gene lookup returns CDR1 KGHSH and CDR2 LQKENI. V dropped 0 bases and J dropped 4 bases, with 12 bases sitting between them. The CDR3 length is 15 residues. In nucleotides, the CDR3 is TGTGCCAGCTCACCACCGGCAGGGATTTTCACTGAAGCTTTCTTT. Translated: CASSPPAGIFTEAFF.

The chain carries TRBV5-6 and TRBJ2-7, with D unresolved. The CDR3 length is 11 residues. V lost 5 bases and J lost 6, with 9 bases in between. Germline loops: CDR1 SGHDT, CDR2 YYEEEE. Written as DNA, the CDR3 is TGTGCCAGCAGTTACGGTTCCGAGCAGTACTTC. It codes for CASSYGSEQYF.

This rearrangement joins TRBV5-1 to TRBJ2-1, with 13 nucleotides matching TRBD2. The length of the CDR3 is 17 residues. V dropped 4 bases and J dropped 0; count of bases not matched to a gene: 4. Germline CDR1 reads SGHRS; CDR2 reads YFSETQ. Here the CDR3 reads CASSPGLAGVSYNEQFF. The DNA of the CDR3 is TGCGCCAGCAGCCCCGGACTAGCGGGAGTCTCCTACAATGAGCAGTTCTTC. Together with reference TRBV5-1 and TRBJ2-1, the CDR3 gives the full variable domain: KAGVTQTPRYLIKTRGQQVTLSCSPISGHRSVSWYQQTPGQGLQFLFEYFSETQRNKGNFPGRFSGRQFSNSRSEMNVSTLELGDSALYLCASSPGLAGVSYNEQFFGPGTRLTVL.

The chain uses TRBV7-2 and TRBJ1-1; a weak D match, TRBD1 (5 bases). Trimming shortened V by 4 bases and J by 1 base, and 16 bases separated the two germline ends. The CDR3 spans 16 residues. Germline V lookup: CDR1 SGHTA, CDR2 FQGNSA. CDR3 sequence (DNA): TGTGCCAGCAGCTCTCGACAGTCCTTAGGGAACACTGAAGCTTTCTTT. It yields the protein CASSSRQSLGNTEAFF.

V is TRBV3-1 (or the pseudogene TRBV3-2) and J is TRBJ2-1; D unclear. Per germline, CDR1 LGHDT and CDR2 YNNKEL (reference sequence). The CDR3 runs to 13 residues. V was shortened by 1 base and J by 10 bases, with 11 bases between the two germline ends. CDR3 sequence: CASSQGSVPEQFF. Here the CDR3 DNA reads TGTGCCAGCAGCCAAGGAAGCGTCCCGGAGCAGTTCTTC.

A note on this clone: A read error may produce the germline difference seen at one junction end. The chain is built from TRBV24-1 and TRBJ2-7, with D perhaps matching TRBD1 (5 bases). The CDR3 is 12 residues long. CDR1 KGHDR and CDR2 SFDVKD come from the germline V gene. Written as DNA, the CDR3 is TGTGCCACCAGTGATGGTCCCAGGGCTCTGAACTTC. This gives the protein CATSDGPRALNF.

The J gene is TRBJ2-3, the V gene TRBV7-2; possible D gene TRBD2, 5 bases. This CDR3 contains 15 residues. V lost 0 bases and J 1 base, leaving 8 bases between the germline ends. Per the germline V gene, CDR1 is SGHTA and CDR2 is FQGNSA. CDR3 in amino acids: CASSLAGLGTDTQYF. In nucleotides, the CDR3 is TGTGCCAGCAGCTTAGCAGGACTCGGCACAGATACGCAGTATTTT.

The chain combines TRBV12-3 or TRBV12-4 with TRBJ1-4; 8 positions match TRBD1. The CDR3 sequence is 13 residues long. The ends lost 10 bases at V and 9 bases at J; junction bases unmatched: 10. The CDR3 nucleotides are TGTGCCACCGCAGGACAGGGTGGCCAAAAACTGTTTTTT. Protein: CATAGQGGQKLFF.

The chain carries TRBV10-3 and TRBJ1-2; possibly TRBD1 for D (5 bases). Trimming stripped 4 bases from V and 4 bases from J, with 10 bases between. The CDR3 extends over 13 amino acids. The germline gives CDR1 ENHRY, CDR2 SYGVKD. The CDR3 DNA reads TGTGCCATCAGTGTAGGGCAGGGCTATGGCTACACCTTC. Translation: CAISVGQGYGYTF.

V usage is TRBV19 and J usage is TRBJ2-5, with a possible D match to TRBD1 (6 bases). Per germline, CDR1 LNHDA and CDR2 SQIVND (reference sequence). V lost 7 bases and J lost 5, with 17 bases in between. The CDR3 runs 14 residues. The CDR3 region is CASNQGLARETQYF. As DNA, the CDR3 is TGTGCCAGTAACCAGGGGCTGGCGCGGGAGACCCAGTACTTC.

The chain couples TRBV4-1 to TRBJ1-4, with D tentatively TRBD1 (5 bases). V gave up 7 bases and J gave up 3 bases, with 12 bases separating them. Germline CDR1 MGHRA, CDR2 YSYEKL. The CDR3 spans 14 residues. CDR3 nucleotide sequence: TGCGCCAGCACCAACAGGCGTGCTAATGAAAAACTGTTTTTT. Amino acid sequence: CASTNRRANEKLFF.

J is TRBJ1-3 and V is TRBV3-1 (or the pseudogene TRBV3-2); TRBD1 might be the D (5 bases). Trimming cost V 5 bases and J 1 base, with 15 bases left between them. CDR3 length: 16 amino acids. Per germline, CDR1 LGHDT and CDR2 YNNKEL (reference sequence). The CDR3 DNA is TGTGCCAGCAGCACGATGCGACAGTCGTCTGGAAACACCATATATTTT. This encodes CASSTMRQSSGNTIYF.